This TCR beta chain is drawn from a study of T-cell reconstitution after alpha-beta-depleted transplantation in children. TCRbeta library construction was performed incorporating unique molecular identifiers. From the PCR reads, TCRdb called clonotypes with MiXCR, one entry per CDR3 protein. The table has about 410,000 distinct CDR3 sequences, just over 20% seen once. This clonotype was seen ten or more times. The CDR3 loop spans 14 amino acids. V lost 0 bases to trimming and J lost 2 bases, with 5 bases between them. Per the germline V gene, CDR1 is SGHRS and CDR2 is YFSETQ. The chain recombines TRBV5-1 with TRBJ2-2; D call uncertain. The starting material was PBMCs from the stem cell graft donor, obtained from the stem cell graft. The sequence derives from a human donor who donated a stem cell graft to a child with acute myeloid leukemia. The CDR3 spells CASSLDSNTGELFF. The CDR3 region has the DNA TGCGCCAGCAGCTTGGACAGTAACACCGGGGAGCTGTTTTTT.